These 11 T cell receptor beta chains originate from one sample sequenced in a study of shared clonotypes between healthy human individuals (TCRdb year 2020). Library preparation used the immunoSEQ multiplex PCR assay. TCRdb stores this immuneACCESS table with in-frame sequences only. Part of the clones is absent; in the studies checked, under half of the shortfall reflects unresolved V genes, and no reason is known for the rest. This sample holds about 380,000 clones; 95% to 97% were observed only once. The ten largest clonotypes hold around 0.32% of the sample. The sample was memory CD8+ T cells sorted from blood. Explained via the paper, the cell subset or site label denotes: CD45RO+ cells pooled with CCR7-negative TemRA cells. The receptors were sampled from a man aged 25 to 45 in good health.

The chain joins TRBV7-2 to TRBJ2-1; 8 nucleotides agree with TRBD2. With 5 bases clipped from V and 9 bases from J, the junction kept 21 bases outside the gene matches. The germline CDR1 and CDR2 sequences are SGHTA and FQGNSA. There are 18 residues in the CDR3. The CDR3 DNA follows: TGTGCCAGCAGCCCAGATCCCCATCCGGGACTAGGGGGGGGTGAGCAGTTCTTC. Amino acids: CASSPDPHPGLGGGEQFF. The whole variable domain, filled in from reference TRBV7-2 and TRBJ2-1, reads GAGVSQSPSNKVTEKGKDVELRCDPISGHTALYWYRQSLGQGLEFLIYFQGNSAPDKSGLPSDRFSAERTGGSVSTLTIQRTQQEDSAVYLCASSPDPHPGLGGGEQFFGPGTRLTVL.

This sequence joins TRBV5-1 and TRBJ2-1; tentative D call: TRBD2 (5 bases). The CDR3 consists of 14 residues. Germline assignment: CDR1 SGHRS and CDR2 YFSETQ. Trimming stripped 3 bases from V and 0 bases from J, with 7 bases between. The CDR3 DNA sequence: TGCGCCAGCAGCTCTCGGGACTCCTACAATGAGCAGTTCTTC. It yields the protein CASSSRDSYNEQFF.

The gene calls are TRBV2 and TRBJ2-2; 9 nucleotides agree with TRBD2. J lost 5 bases, V lost 9 bases, and 7 bases had no gene match. The CDR3 consists of 14 residues. Germline lookup yields CDR1 SNHLY and CDR2 FYNNEI. The CDR3 reads CASLAGMYTGELFF. The CDR3 bases are TGTGCCAGTCTAGCGGGAATGTATACCGGGGAGCTGTTTTTT.

The gene calls are TRBV28 and TRBJ1-3, with D possibly TRBD1 on 6 matching bases. This CDR3 region has 17 residues. V was shortened by 3 bases and J by 0 bases, with 15 bases between the two germline ends. Germline V lookup: CDR1 MDHEN, CDR2 SYDVKM. The CDR3 protein is CASSFGGARYSGNTIYF. The CDR3 coding sequence is TGTGCCAGCAGTTTTGGGGGGGCGAGGTACTCTGGAAACACCATATATTTT.

The chain carries TRBV6-5 and TRBJ2-2; D unresolved. Trimming removed 8 bases at V and 7 bases at J, with 8 bases between. The germline gives CDR1 MNHEY, CDR2 SVGAGI. The CDR3 sequence is 11 residues long. CDR3 in DNA: TGTGCCAGCGGCAATAGCGGGGAGCTGTTTTTT. The encoded protein is CASGNSGELFF.

The chain carries TRBV19 and TRBJ2-7; D is ambiguous. The CDR3 totals 9 residues. The germline gives CDR1 LNHDA, CDR2 SQIVND (reference sequence). Trimming pared 9 bases from V and 3 bases from J, leaving 3 bases between. As DNA, the CDR3 is TGTGCCAGCCTCTACGAGCAGTACTTC. Its protein product is CASLYEQYF. The full variable domain, in which reference TRBV19 and TRBJ2-7 provide the parts outside the CDR3, is DGGITQSPKYLFRKEGQNVTLSCEQNLNHDAMYWYRQDPGQGLRLIYYSQIVNDFQKGDIAEGYSVSREKKESFPLTVTSAQKNPTAFYLCASLYEQYFGPGTRLTVT.

The chain has TRBV21-1 and TRBJ1-5; the D call TRBD1 from the table was never checked on the DNA. TRBV21-1 is listed as a pseudogene. This CDR3 spans 16 amino acids. CDR3 sequence (DNA): TGTGCCAGCAGCAATTGGAAGGACAGGAGCAATCAGCCCCAGCATTTT. This codes for CASSNWKDRSNQPQHF.

The J gene is TRBJ1-1, the V gene TRBV25-1, with D maybe TRBD1 (5 bases). CDR3 length: 14 amino acids. Trimming took 5 bases from V and 5 from J, leaving 15 bases between them. Germline CDR1 MGHDK, CDR2 SYGVNS. CDR3 nucleotide sequence: TGTGCCAGCAGTCCCCGGACACCTAAAACTGAAGCTTTCTTT. This translates into CASSPRTPKTEAFF.

The chain recombines TRBV5-1 with TRBJ2-1, with 10 bases aligning to TRBD2. Germline assignment: CDR1 SGHRS and CDR2 YFSETQ. J lost 7 bases, V lost 1 base, and 5 bases had no gene match. The CDR3 has 15 amino acids. The DNA for the CDR3 is TGCGCCAGCAGCTTGTTGGCTAGCGGGAGTAATGAGCAGTTCTTC. As protein: CASSLLASGSNEQFF.

The CDR3 DNA sequence: TGTGCCAGCAGGGGCCTAGCGGGAACCCCCACAGATACGCAGTATTTT. It encodes CASRGLAGTPTDTQYF. V usage is TRBV7-2 and J usage is TRBJ2-3; 9 nucleotides align to TRBD2. The CDR3 contains 16 residues. The germline V gene has CDR1 SGHTA and CDR2 FQGNSA. V shed 6 bases and J 2 bases; nucleotides not matched to a gene: 9.

J is TRBJ2-2 and V is TRBV29-1, with a tentative D call TRBD2 (5 bases). Germline CDR1 SQVTM, CDR2 ANQGSEA. The CDR3 loop spans 14 amino acids. Deletions cut 6 bases from V and 3 bases from J, with 14 bases between. CDR3 residues: CSVAKREHTGELFF. CDR3 nucleotide sequence: TGCAGCGTGGCGAAGAGGGAGCACACCGGGGAGCTGTTTTTT.